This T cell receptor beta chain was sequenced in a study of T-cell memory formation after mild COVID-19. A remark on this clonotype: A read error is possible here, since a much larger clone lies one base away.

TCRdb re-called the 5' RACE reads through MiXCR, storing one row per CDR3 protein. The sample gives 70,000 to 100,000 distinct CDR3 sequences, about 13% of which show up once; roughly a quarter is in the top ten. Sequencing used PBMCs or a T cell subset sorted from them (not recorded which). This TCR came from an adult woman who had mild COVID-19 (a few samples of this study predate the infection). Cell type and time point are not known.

The DNA of the CDR3 is TGTGCCAGCAGCTCTACCGGACTAGCGTGGGGGCAAGAGACCCAGTACTTC. The encoded protein is CASSSTGLAWGQETQYF. This chain links TRBV7-2 with TRBJ2-5; TRBD2 matches 9 bases. Germline CDR1 SGHTA, CDR2 FQGNSA. V dropped 4 bases and J dropped 2; count of bases not matched to a gene: 11. CDR3 length equals 17 residues.